These 4 T cell receptor beta chains were all obtained from the same sample, sequenced in a study of T cells in Graves' hyperthyroidism and ophthalmopathy. The source material, RNA transcripts, was used to amplify TCR beta CDR3 regions. Primed by the HTBI set, a first-round RT-PCR was run on the TCR CDR3. TCRdb used MiXCR to reprocess the multiplex PCR reads, holding one entry per CDR3 protein. The sample records around 800,000 distinct CDR3 sequences, 38% being singletons. Sequenced material: blood. Receptors originate from a man younger than 30 with Graves' hyperthyroidism.

Ten or more counts support this clonotype. The chain links TRBV19 to TRBJ1-2, with 9 bases aligning to TRBD1. Germline V gene lookup returns CDR1 LNHDA and CDR2 SQIVND (reference sequence). This CDR3 is built from 16 residues. V shed 0 bases and J 2 bases; nucleotides not matched to a gene: 4. CDR3 sequence reads: CASSIDGQGTNYGYTF. As DNA, the CDR3 is TGTGCCAGTAGTATAGATGGACAGGGGACCAACTATGGCTACACCTTC.

This clonotype was counted many times. CDR3 bases: TGTGCCAGCAGCTTGTCCCCAGGACTTAACTATGGCTACACCTTC. Amino acid sequence: CASSLSPGLNYGYTF. The rearrangement uses TRBV7-6 and TRBJ1-2; D ambiguous. This CDR3 contains 15 residues. The germline V and J ends were trimmed by 3 bases and 1 base, with 12 bases remaining between them. CDR1 is SGHVS and CDR2 is FNYEAQ in the germline V gene.

This clonotype turned up a few times. This chain connects TRBV6-5 to TRBJ1-1; tentatively, D is TRBD1 (5 bases). This CDR3 has 14 amino acids. Germline CDR1 MNHEY, CDR2 SVGAGI. V lost 2 bases and J lost 0, with 7 bases in between. The DNA of the CDR3 is TGTGCCAGCAGTTACGACAGTATGAACACTGAAGCTTTCTTT. Amino acids: CASSYDSMNTEAFF.

This clonotype was seen repeatedly, ten times or more. The chain employs TRBV24-1 and TRBJ2-5; D remains unclear. Trimming took 2 bases from V and 4 from J, leaving 4 bases between them. The length of the CDR3 is 12 residues. Germline V gene sequence: CDR1 KGHDR, CDR2 SFDVKD. The CDR3, as DNA: TGTGCCACCAGTGATTGGCGAGAGACCCAGTACTTC. Its protein is CATSDWRETQYF.